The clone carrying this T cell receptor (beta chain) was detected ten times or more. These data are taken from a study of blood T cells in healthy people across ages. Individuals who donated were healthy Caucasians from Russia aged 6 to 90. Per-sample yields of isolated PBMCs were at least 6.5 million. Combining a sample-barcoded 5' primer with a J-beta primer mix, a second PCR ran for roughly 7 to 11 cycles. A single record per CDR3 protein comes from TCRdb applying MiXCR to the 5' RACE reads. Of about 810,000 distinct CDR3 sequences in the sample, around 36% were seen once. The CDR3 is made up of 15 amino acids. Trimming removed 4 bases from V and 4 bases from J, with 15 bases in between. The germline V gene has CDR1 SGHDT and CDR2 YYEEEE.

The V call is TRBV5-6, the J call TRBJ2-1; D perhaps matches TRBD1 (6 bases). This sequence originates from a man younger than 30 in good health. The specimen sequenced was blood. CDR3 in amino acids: CASSPRDKKYNEQFF. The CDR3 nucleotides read TGTGCCAGCAGCCCTAGGGACAAGAAATACAATGAGCAGTTCTTC.